These 13 T cell receptor beta chains came from one sample sequenced in a study of blood T cell repertoires in COVID-19 (dated by TCRdb to the early 2020s). Library generation was performed with the immunoSEQ multiplex PCR assay. The immuneACCESS repertoire file appears here via TCRdb, limited to in-frame rearrangements. These files lack a portion of the clones; in checked studies, under half of the deficit traces to unresolved V genes, and the cause of the others is not known. This sample comprises fewer than 500,000 clones, roughly 88% of them detected only once. 1.4% to 1.5% of the sample goes to the ten largest clones. Sequenced input: peripheral blood. All receptors derive from a woman aged 30 to 39 with active or convalescent COVID-19.

The chain joins TRBV6-6 to TRBJ2-7; 10 nucleotides align to TRBD2. The CDR3 has 20 residues. The V and J ends lost 5 bases and 0 bases, in that order; junction bases with no gene match: 19. Germline V gene lookup returns CDR1 MNHNY and CDR2 SVGAGI (reference sequence). This chain's CDR3 is CASSPGWLAGVRFPSYEQYF. The CDR3 DNA sequence: TGTGCCAGCAGTCCCGGCTGGCTAGCGGGAGTCCGGTTCCCCTCCTACGAGCAGTACTTC.

The V and J genes are TRBV19 and TRBJ2-2, with TRBD2 identical over 11 bases. V gave up 3 bases and J gave up 3 bases; unmatched junction bases: 12. Germline CDR1 is LNHDA and CDR2 is SQIVND (reference sequence). CDR3 size: 19 residues. As DNA, the CDR3 is TGTGCCAGTAGTATGGGGCCGGGGACTAGCGGAACTCACACCGGGGAGCTGTTTTTT. Translating it yields CASSMGPGTSGTHTGELFF.

There are a few counts of this clone. V and J are TRBV6-5 and TRBJ2-6, with D unresolved. Germline CDR1 is MNHEY and CDR2 is SVGAGI. Trimming cost V 8 bases and J 2 bases, with 13 bases left between them. This CDR3 is built from 15 residues. CDR3 sequence reads: CASCLSLTGANVLTF. CDR3 in DNA: TGTGCCAGCTGTTTAAGCCTCACTGGGGCCAACGTCCTGACTTTC.

The J gene is TRBJ1-2, the V gene TRBV7-9, with D tentatively TRBD1 (5 bases). The CDR3 is 14 amino acids. Trimming took 0 bases from V and 2 from J, leaving 7 bases between them. CDR1 is SEHNR and CDR2 is FQNEAQ in the germline V gene (reference sequence). The CDR3 region has the DNA TGTGCCAGCAGCTTAGCGACAGCAAACTATGGCTACACCTTC. The encoded protein is CASSLATANYGYTF.

V gene TRBV6-5 combines with J gene TRBJ1-5, with 8 bases that match TRBD1. With 6 bases clipped from V and 4 bases from J, the junction kept 8 bases outside the gene matches. Germline-derived CDR1 and CDR2 are MNHEY and SVGAGI. The CDR3 runs to 15 residues. The CDR3 is CASSMDRVGNQPQHF. The CDR3 bases are TGTGCCAGCAGCATGGACAGGGTAGGGAATCAGCCCCAGCATTTT.

This chain uses TRBV6-5 with TRBJ2-2; D may be TRBD1 (6 bases). Germline V gives CDR1 MNHEY, CDR2 SVGAGI. CDR3 length equals 12 residues. Deletions cut 10 bases from V and 8 bases from J, with 14 bases between. CDR3 nucleotides: TGTGCCATGGCGACAGGATCTGGGGAGCTGTTTTTT. This encodes CAMATGSGELFF.

CDR3 protein: CAIGTGISYEQYF. Here the CDR3 DNA reads TGTGCCATCGGGACAGGGATCTCCTACGAGCAGTACTTC. V usage is TRBV6-5 and J usage is TRBJ2-7, with 9 positions matching TRBD1. V dropped 10 bases and J dropped 0; count of bases not matched to a gene: 4. The germline V gene encodes CDR1 MNHEY and CDR2 SVGAGI. This CDR3 comprises 13 residues.

The chain couples TRBV5-1 to TRBJ2-3; D is perhaps TRBD2 (5 bases). Looked up from germline, CDR1 is SGHRS and CDR2 is YFSETQ. Trimming removed 7 bases from V and 4 bases from J, with 16 bases in between. The CDR3 extends over 14 amino acids. The CDR3 protein is CASRRSLSADTQYF. In nucleotides, the CDR3 is TGCGCCAGCCGGAGGAGTCTTTCTGCAGATACGCAGTATTTT.

The chain is built from TRBV27 and TRBJ2-5, with 12 bases aligning to TRBD2. Germline values: CDR1 MNHEY, CDR2 SMNVEV (reference sequence). This CDR3 spans 14 amino acids. V trimming: 5 bases; J trimming: 5 bases; junction bases outside the gene matches: 3. The CDR3 DNA sequence: TGTGCCAGCAGTCTAGCGGGAGGGAAGGAGACCCAGTACTTC. Amino acids: CASSLAGGKETQYF.

This chain links TRBV19 with TRBJ1-1, with TRBD1 matching over 8 bases. Germline-derived CDR1 and CDR2 are LNHDA and SQIVND (reference sequence). With 5 bases clipped from V and 4 bases from J, the junction kept 3 bases outside the gene matches. The CDR3 is made up of 13 amino acids. The DNA of the CDR3 is TGTGCCAGTAGTTTAACAGGGGGCACTGAAGCTTTCTTT. Amino acids: CASSLTGGTEAFF.

The chain has TRBV30 and TRBJ2-1, with D perhaps matching TRBD2 (5 bases). This CDR3 contains 13 residues. Trimming left V 0 bases short and J 5 bases short, with 8 bases between. Germline V gene lookup returns CDR1 GTSNPN and CDR2 SVGIG (reference sequence). CDR3 sequence (DNA): TGTGCCTGGAGTGTATTCGGGGACAATGAGCAGTTCTTC. The encoded protein is CAWSVFGDNEQFF.

The rearrangement uses TRBV6-5 and TRBJ1-2; D is ambiguous. Germline CDR1 is MNHEY and CDR2 is SVGAGI. This CDR3 spans 15 amino acids. The V end was cut by 6 bases, the J end by 0 bases, with 14 bases between. This CDR3 reads CASRKDTHPNYGYTF. CDR3 DNA: TGTGCCAGCAGAAAAGACACCCATCCTAACTATGGCTACACCTTC.

The V call is TRBV4-1, the J call TRBJ1-2; 7 bases are shared with TRBD1. The germline gives CDR1 MGHRA, CDR2 YSYEKL. After removal of 5 bases from V and 8 bases from J, the junction contained 5 bases not matched to a gene. The CDR3 is made up of 12 amino acids. The CDR3 coding sequence is TGCGCCAGCAGCGTACAGGGGTACGGCTACACCTTC. This sequence encodes CASSVQGYGYTF.